This TCR beta chain was recovered during a study of shared clonotypes between healthy human individuals (dated by TCRdb to about 2020). About the investigation overall: A couple of women and a few men aged 18 to 49 years were included in the cohort. To estimate repertoire size and how much clonotypes are shared between individuals, the study performed deep sequencing of blood TCR repertoires from roughly five healthy adults. Libraries were prepared and TCR repertoires were sequenced by different laboratories using diverse techniques, in order to increase sequencing depth and limit assay-specific biases. Each donor's leukapheresis produced roughly between about 0.8 and 10 billion PBMCs.

Counted from cysteine to phenylalanine, this CDR3 has 15 amino acids. The CDR3 DNA has 45 bases and is translated from base 1. V ends up 5 bases short and J 4 bases short, with an unmatched junction base count of 5. From the germline V gene (reference sequence), CDR1 is LNHDA and CDR2 is SQIVND. The paper as a whole reports these results and caveats: Based on pairwise subsampling, the degree of clonotype sharing among donors was expected to be affected by sequencing depth. Sampling was restricted to blood, and TCR repertoires in tissue are likely to differ from TCR repertoires in blood. Because the study included a small number of donors, the genetic and exposure-history diversity represented was limited.

About this clone itself: The antigen it binds to is not known. No quality values exist for individual bases; no much larger clone is one base distant.

Donors were healthy HIV-negative adults with no recently reported acute infections or vaccinations. Only Caucasian adults living in Nashville, Tennessee, USA were represented among the donors. For unsorted samples, some 100 million PBMCs were counted and genomic DNA was extracted with the QIAamp DNA Blood Mini kit. Blood was collected by leukapheresis, and PBMCs were isolated by Ficoll-Histopaque density gradient centrifugation and then cryopreserved in liquid nitrogen vapor phase. TCR CDR3 regions were amplified from genomic DNA by multiplex PCR using the deep immunoSEQ assay. Extracted genomic DNA from each cell subset was spread evenly across all wells of several immunoSEQ 96-well plates, with each plate serving as a replicate. For unsorted PBMC, each replicate PCR was loaded with about 280 ng genomic DNA, equivalent to roughly 31,000 T cell genomes. Unsorted PBMC genomic DNA was sequenced across ten immunoSEQ deep assay plates. Purified libraries were quantified with a Qubit 3.0 fluorometer, sized on a Bioanalyzer 2100, and re-quantified with the KAPA Library Quantification kit. A separate single-read 150-cycle Illumina NextSeq 550 flow cell was used to sequence each immunoSEQ 96-well plate. For the original study's pipeline: Because only junctional sequences without quality scores were contained in the immunoSEQ output, filtering matching that applied to full-length reads could not be performed. Sequences were annotated with PyIR, a Python wrapper for IgBLAST v1.9, and V/J genes and CDR3 were assigned using IMGT germline references. Reads were removed for weak V/J assignments (E-value above 1e-6), missing CDR3, stop codons, out-of-frame junctions, or ambiguous translated residues. V3J clonotypes were defined as sequences sharing the same inferred V gene, J gene, and CDR3 amino acid sequence. Percentage overlap between repertoires was calculated by dividing the number of shared unique clonotypes by the size of the smaller repertoire. Three approaches were used to assess repertoire richness: RTK rarefaction, the Chao1 estimator, and Recon v2.1 estimates of unobserved clonotypes. TCRdb obtained this table from immuneACCESS and retained in-frame rearrangements with V and J assigned. These tables miss some clones; where compared with another copy, unresolved V genes account for less than half of the shortfall, and the remainder is unexplained. V and J calls and clone size are given by that table; D and trimming were obtained from the DNA. The sample table holds 490,000 or so clones, of which approximately 79% were seen once. Of the sample, approximately 12% falls within the top ten clones.

This sequence uses TRBV19 and TRBJ2-2; a stretch of 9 junction bases matches TRBD1. What was sequenced was PBMCs. The receptor was isolated from a woman in her thirties or forties in good health. Some clones in this sample may be carry-over from other donors' samples. This receptor carries the CDR3 CASSARTGVTGELFF. The sequence in DNA is TGTGCCAGTAGTGCCCGGACAGGGGTCACCGGGGAGCTGTTTTTT.